The rows below give T cell receptor beta chains drawn from one sample of a study of T-cell memory formation after mild COVID-19. TCRdb reanalysed the 5' RACE reads using MiXCR and keeps one entry per CDR3 protein. The table records a few hundred thousand distinct CDR3 sequences, under 15% of them present only once. The sequencing input was PBMCs or a T cell subset sorted from them (not recorded which). Receptors originate from a young man who had mild COVID-19 (a few samples of this study predate the infection). Cell type and time point are not known. The CDR3 runs from the conserved cysteine through the conserved F or W. D genes are given only for firm matches. Not all rows give a size; the values are once, few, many and, for expanded clones, a class.

d_gene,len,abundance,j_gene,v_gene,CDR3nt,CDR3aa
.,14,many,TRBJ2-5,TRBV5-1,TGCGCCAGCAGCTTGGTCCCGGGACAAGAGACCCAGTACTTC,CASSLVPGQETQYF
.,17,many,TRBJ2-1,TRBV12-3/TRBV12-4,TGTGCCAGCAGTCCCAGGGCGTCTAGTCTTACCTACAATGAGCAGTTCTTC,CASSPRASSLTYNEQFF
.,12,.,TRBJ2-1,TRBV6-5,TGTGCCAGCAGTTACCCGGGGGTGGGGCAGTTCTTC,CASSYPGVGQFF
TRBD1,15,.,TRBJ2-3,TRBV4-1,TGCGCCAGCAGCCAGCTACAGGGGGTCACAGATACGCAGTATTTT,CASSQLQGVTDTQYF
.,14,few,TRBJ2-2,TRBV5-1,TGCGCCAGCAGCTTGGCCCCCCCGCTCGGGGAGCTGTTTTTT,CASSLAPPLGELFF
.,14,.,TRBJ1-1,TRBV19,TGTGCCAGTACGTCTTTCAGGAGGAACACTGAAGCTTTCTTT,CASTSFRRNTEAFF
TRBD2,16,few,TRBJ2-3,TRBV7-3,TGTGCCAGCAGCTTATCGGGCGGGGGGGTCGCAGATACGCAGTATTTT,CASSLSGGGVADTQYF
.,13,few,TRBJ2-1,TRBV11-2,TGTGCCAGCAGCTTTGGGGGTATAGATGAGCAGTTCTTC,CASSFGGIDEQFF
.,16,many,TRBJ2-1,TRBV3-1,TGTGCCAGCAGCCAGGTCATGAGTAGCTCCTACAATGAGCAGTTCTTC,CASSQVMSSSYNEQFF
.,17,few,TRBJ2-2,TRBV6-5,TGTGCCAGCAGTTACTCCGGGGGGCGAGAGATGAACGGGGAGCTGTTTTTT,CASSYSGGREMNGELFF
.,15,many,TRBJ1-5,TRBV20-1,TGCAGTGCTAGAGAGGGCGGGTTGGAGGGACAGCCCCAGCATTTT,CSAREGGLEGQPQHF
.,14,few,TRBJ1-2,TRBV7-2,TGTGCCAGCAGCTTGACGTCAGGGATCTATGGCTACACCTTC,CASSLTSGIYGYTF
TRBD2,17,few,TRBJ2-1,TRBV5-1,TGCGCCAGCAGCTTGAGGAGTCCAGCGGGGGCCTACAATGAGCAGTTCTTC,CASSLRSPAGAYNEQFF
.,14,.,TRBJ1-1,TRBV20-1,TGCAGTGCTCGACGACAGTATATGAACACTGAAGCTTTCTTT,CSARRQYMNTEAFF
.,12,many,TRBJ2-7,TRBV18,TGTGCCAGCTCGTCCGGGGCCTACGAGCAGTACTTC,CASSSGAYEQYF
.,16,many,TRBJ1-6,TRBV27,TGTGCCAGCAGTTTATCCCCAGGGTGGTATAATTCACCCCTCCACTTT,CASSLSPGWYNSPLHF
.,13,few,TRBJ1-1,TRBV7-8,TGTGCCAGCAGCTTCATGGGGGACACTGAAGCTTTCTTT,CASSFMGDTEAFF
TRBD1,16,.,TRBJ1-1,TRBV7-9,TGTGCCAGCAGCCTCGGACAGGGAAAAGAGCGCACTGAAGCTTTCTTT,CASSLGQGKERTEAFF
.,10,.,TRBJ1-2,TRBV12-3/TRBV12-4,TGTGCCAGCAGTTTAAGGAGCTACACCTTC,CASSLRSYTF
TRBD1,14,few,TRBJ2-7,TRBV29-1,TGCAGCGTTGATTTCGGGACAGGGAACTACGAGCAGTACTTC,CSVDFGTGNYEQYF
TRBD2,17,few,TRBJ2-1,TRBV4-3,TGCGCCAGCAGCCATGGCGGACTAGCGGGGGGCTACAATGAGCAGTTCTTC,CASSHGGLAGGYNEQFF
TRBD2,16,.,TRBJ2-1,TRBV9,TGTGCCAGCAGCGCTATACTAGCGGGGGGGCTTAATGAGCAGTTCTTC,CASSAILAGGLNEQFF
.,16,few,TRBJ2-7,TRBV6-5,TGTGCCAGCAGTTACTCCTTACTCAGGACGACCTACGAGCAGTACTTC,CASSYSLLRTTYEQYF
TRBD2,19,.,TRBJ2-3,TRBV5-5,TGTGCCAGCAGCACCGTGGGTAGGAGACTAGCGGAGATCACAGATACGCAGTATTTT,CASSTVGRRLAEITDTQYF
.,14,few,TRBJ2-5,TRBV7-2,TGTGCCAGCAGCTTCGGGGGAGGGGGGGAGACCCAGTACTTC,CASSFGGGGETQYF
TRBD1,16,few,TRBJ2-3,TRBV6-5,TGTGCCAGCAGTTACCAGCCAGGGGGCTCCACAGATACGCAGTATTTT,CASSYQPGGSTDTQYF
TRBD1,17,few,TRBJ1-2,TRBV7-2,TGTGCCAGCAGCTTAGAGGCGTGGGGACAGGGGAATTATGGCTACACCTTC,CASSLEAWGQGNYGYTF
.,13,few,TRBJ2-1,TRBV7-9,TGTGCCAGCAACCCGAAGATTCGGGTCGAGCAGTTCTTC,CASNPKIRVEQFF
TRBD2,18,many,TRBJ2-3,TRBV7-2,TGTGCCAGCAGCTCCGAATGGGGCGGGAGTACTAGCACAGATACGCAGTATTTT,CASSSEWGGSTSTDTQYF
.,15,many,TRBJ2-3,TRBV7-2,TGTGCCAGCAGCGTAAATAGCGGTAGCACAGATACGCAGTATTTT,CASSVNSGSTDTQYF
.,14,.,TRBJ2-3,TRBV4-2,TGTGCCAGCAGCCAAGAGGTGGGCACAGATACGCAGTATTTT,CASSQEVGTDTQYF
TRBD1,13,few,TRBJ2-5,TRBV3-1,TGTGCCAGCAGAGGCCCCAGGGGGGAGACCCAGTACTTC,CASRGPRGETQYF
.,12,few,TRBJ1-2,TRBV29-1,TGCAACGTTGAAGCCAGGAACTATGGCTACACCTTC,CNVEARNYGYTF
TRBD1,14,once,TRBJ2-2,TRBV7-2,TGTGCCAGCACCTGGGACAGCAACACCGGGGAGCTGTTTTTT,CASTWDSNTGELFF
.,13,.,TRBJ1-5,TRBV20-1,TGCAGTGCTAGTTTAGGTAGCAATCAGCCCCAGCATTTT,CSASLGSNQPQHF
TRBD1,15,many,TRBJ1-3,TRBV9,TGTGCCAGCAGCGTGGGACAGGCCTCTGGAAACACCATATATTTT,CASSVGQASGNTIYF
TRBD1,15,.,TRBJ1-5,TRBV5-1,TGCGCCAGCCGGAGCGGTGAGGGGGCCAATCAGCCCCAGCATTTT,CASRSGEGANQPQHF
.,13,.,TRBJ2-7,TRBV7-7,TGTGCCAGCAGCTTAGCGGTCACAGCAGAACAGTACTTC,CASSLAVTAEQYF
TRBD1,13,few,TRBJ1-2,TRBV12-3/TRBV12-4,TGTGCCAGCAGTTGGGACAGGGACTATGGCTACACCTTC,CASSWDRDYGYTF
TRBD1,14,many,TRBJ2-2,TRBV29-1,TGCAGCGTTCCGGGACAGGGGTATGCCGGGGAGCTGTTTTTT,CSVPGQGYAGELFF
TRBD1,15,.,TRBJ2-7,TRBV6-6,TGTGCCAGCAGCCACCCGGGACAGGGATCCTACGAGCAGTACTTC,CASSHPGQGSYEQYF